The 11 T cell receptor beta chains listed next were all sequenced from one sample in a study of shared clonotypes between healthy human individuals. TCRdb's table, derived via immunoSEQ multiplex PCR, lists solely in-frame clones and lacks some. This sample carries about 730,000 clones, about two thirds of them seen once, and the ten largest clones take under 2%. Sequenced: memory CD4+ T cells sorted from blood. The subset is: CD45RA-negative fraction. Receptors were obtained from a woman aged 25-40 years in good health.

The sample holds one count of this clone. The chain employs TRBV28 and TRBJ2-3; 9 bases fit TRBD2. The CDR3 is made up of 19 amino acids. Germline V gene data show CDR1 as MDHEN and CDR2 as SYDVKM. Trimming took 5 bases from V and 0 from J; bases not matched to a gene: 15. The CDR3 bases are TGTGCCAGCAGTGGGGTAGAGGGGGCTAGCGGGACTAGCACAGATACGCAGTATTTT. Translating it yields CASSGVEGASGTSTDTQYF.

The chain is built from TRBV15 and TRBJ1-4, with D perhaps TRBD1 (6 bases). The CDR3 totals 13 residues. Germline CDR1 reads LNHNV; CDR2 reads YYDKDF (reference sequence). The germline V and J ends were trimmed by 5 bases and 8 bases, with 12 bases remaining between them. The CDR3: CATSETGYEKLFF. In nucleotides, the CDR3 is TGTGCCACCAGCGAGACAGGATACGAAAAACTGTTTTTT.

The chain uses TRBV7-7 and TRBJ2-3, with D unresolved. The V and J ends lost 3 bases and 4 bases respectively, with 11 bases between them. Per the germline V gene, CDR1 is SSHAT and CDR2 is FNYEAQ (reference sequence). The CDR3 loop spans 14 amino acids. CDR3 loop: CASSFFPNADTQYF. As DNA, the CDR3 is TGTGCCAGCAGCTTCTTCCCCAACGCAGATACGCAGTATTTT.

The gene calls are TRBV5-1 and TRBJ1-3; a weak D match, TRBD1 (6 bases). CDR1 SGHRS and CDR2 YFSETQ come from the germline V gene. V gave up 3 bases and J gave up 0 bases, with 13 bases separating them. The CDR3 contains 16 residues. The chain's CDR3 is CASSWGPLTSGNTIYF. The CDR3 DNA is TGCGCCAGCAGCTGGGGGCCCCTAACCTCTGGAAACACCATATATTTT.

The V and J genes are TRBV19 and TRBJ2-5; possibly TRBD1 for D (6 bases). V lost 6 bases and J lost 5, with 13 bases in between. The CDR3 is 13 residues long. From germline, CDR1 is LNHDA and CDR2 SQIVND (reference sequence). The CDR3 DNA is TGTGCCAGTAGCAAACAGGGACCTGAGACCCAGTACTTC. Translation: CASSKQGPETQYF.

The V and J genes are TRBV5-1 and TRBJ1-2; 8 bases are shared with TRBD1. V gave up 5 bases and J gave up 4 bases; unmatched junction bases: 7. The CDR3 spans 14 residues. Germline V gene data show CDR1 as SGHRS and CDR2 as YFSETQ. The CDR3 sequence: CASRSTGGAYGYTF. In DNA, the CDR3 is TGCGCCAGCAGAAGTACAGGGGGGGCCTATGGCTACACCTTC.

DNA for the CDR3: TGTGCCAGCAGCGCGACAGGCTACGAGCAGTACTTC. It specifies CASSATGYEQYF. V is TRBV9 and J is TRBJ2-7, with D perhaps TRBD1 (6 bases). Trimming cost V 3 bases and J 3 bases, with 7 bases left between them. The CDR3 consists of 12 residues. Germline CDR1 reads SGDLS; CDR2 reads YYNGEE.

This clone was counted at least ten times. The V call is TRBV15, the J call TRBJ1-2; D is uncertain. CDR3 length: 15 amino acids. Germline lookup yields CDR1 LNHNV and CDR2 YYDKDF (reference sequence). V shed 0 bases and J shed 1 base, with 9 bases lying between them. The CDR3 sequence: CATSRDPTVNYGYTF. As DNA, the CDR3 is TGTGCCACCAGCAGAGACCCCACAGTTAACTATGGCTACACCTTC.

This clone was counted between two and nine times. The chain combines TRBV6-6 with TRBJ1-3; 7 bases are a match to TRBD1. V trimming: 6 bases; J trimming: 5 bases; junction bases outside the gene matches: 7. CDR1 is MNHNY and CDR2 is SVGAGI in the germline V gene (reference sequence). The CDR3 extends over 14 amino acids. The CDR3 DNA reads TGTGCCAGCAGAGGGGGCAGTACCCGAAACACCATATATTTT. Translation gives CASRGGSTRNTIYF.

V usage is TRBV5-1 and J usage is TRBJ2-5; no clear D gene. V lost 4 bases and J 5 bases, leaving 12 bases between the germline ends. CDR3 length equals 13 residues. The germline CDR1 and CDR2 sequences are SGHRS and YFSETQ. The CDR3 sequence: CASSPGVGETQYF. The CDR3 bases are TGCGCCAGCAGCCCCGGTGTTGGGGAGACCCAGTACTTC.

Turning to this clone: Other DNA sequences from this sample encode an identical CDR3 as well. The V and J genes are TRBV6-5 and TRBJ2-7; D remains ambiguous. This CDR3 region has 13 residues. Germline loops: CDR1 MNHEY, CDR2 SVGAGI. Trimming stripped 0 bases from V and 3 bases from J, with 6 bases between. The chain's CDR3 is CASSYSKDYEQYF. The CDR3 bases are TGTGCCAGCAGTTACTCCAAGGACTACGAGCAGTACTTC.